These 22 T cell receptor beta chains originate from one sample sequenced in a study of T cell repertoires in ileal Crohn's disease. This table comes from immunoSEQ multiplex PCR, and its TCRdb copy is limited to in-frame clones, with some not included. The sample includes 4,500 to 6,500 clones, around 87% of them seen just once. Time point defined: proximal margin of the surgical specimen (macroscopically non-inflamed). Sequenced: ileal tissue. These receptors were obtained from an adult with Crohn's disease.

The chain links TRBV5-6 to TRBJ2-1, with TRBD2 matching over 8 bases. Germline loops: CDR1 SGHDT, CDR2 YYEEEE. CDR3 length: 16 residues. V lost 0 bases and J lost 8; bases outside the gene matches: 10. The chain's CDR3 is CASSLEASGYGDEQFF. The CDR3 DNA reads TGTGCCAGCAGCTTGGAGGCTAGCGGGTACGGCGATGAGCAGTTCTTC.

The rearrangement joins TRBV7-3 to TRBJ2-1; 9 nucleotides align to TRBD2. V shed 4 bases and J 4 bases; nucleotides not matched to a gene: 5. CDR3 size: 15 residues. The V gene's germline CDR1 is SGHTA and CDR2 FQGTGA. The CDR3 nucleotides are TGTGCCAGCAGCTCTAGCGGGGCAAAATACAATGAGCAGTTCTTC. It is translated as CASSSSGAKYNEQFF.

The V gene is TRBV5-4, the J gene TRBJ1-2; TRBD1 might be the D (5 bases). The CDR3 loop spans 15 amino acids. Per the germline V gene, CDR1 is SGHNT and CDR2 is YYREEE (reference sequence). The V and J ends lost 0 bases and 5 bases respectively, with 14 bases between them. In nucleotides, the CDR3 is TGTGCCAGCAGCTTGGCGCCGGGACTTGGGTATGGCTACACCTTC. It encodes CASSLAPGLGYGYTF.

The rearrangement joins TRBV18 to TRBJ1-4; D gene ambiguous. CDR3 length equals 15 residues. The germline V gene has CDR1 KGHSH and CDR2 LQKENI. Trimming took off 2 bases at V and 7 bases at J, with 14 bases between the two ends. CDR3 DNA: TGTGCCAGCTCACCAGGACGAGGTTCGGGTGAAAAACTGTTTTTT. This encodes CASSPGRGSGEKLFF.

This chain joins TRBV6-1 and TRBJ1-1; 9 nucleotides agree with TRBD1. The CDR3 runs to 15 residues. The germline CDR1 and CDR2 sequences are MNHNS and SASEGT. J was trimmed by 3 bases and V by 4 bases; bases with no gene match: 6. The CDR3 nucleotides are TGTGCCAGCAGTGCCATGGGACAGGGAGACACTGAAGCTTTCTTT. This translates into CASSAMGQGDTEAFF.

V gene TRBV19 combines with J gene TRBJ2-2; no firm D call. V lost 6 bases and J lost 5, with 10 bases in between. The CDR3 covers 13 residues. Germline V lookup: CDR1 LNHDA, CDR2 SQIVND (reference sequence). CDR3: CASSNLGTGELFF. Written as DNA, the CDR3 is TGTGCCAGTAGCAACCTGGGGACCGGGGAGCTGTTTTTT.

The chain recombines TRBV28 with TRBJ1-1; D is unresolved. CDR1 and CDR2 from the germline V gene are MDHEN and SYDVKM. The CDR3 covers 13 residues. Trimming took 8 bases from V and 4 from J, leaving 14 bases between them. The CDR3 loop is CASLSGWGTEAFF. The CDR3 nucleotides read TGTGCCAGCCTCTCTGGATGGGGCACTGAAGCTTTCTTT. Full variable domain (rest looked up from reference TRBV28 and TRBJ1-1): DVKVTQSSRYLVKRTGEKVFLECVQDMDHENMFWYRQDPGLGLRLIYFSYDVKMKEKGDIPEGYSVSREKKERFSLILESASTNQTSMYLCASLSGWGTEAFFGQGTRLTVV.

The chain recombines TRBV25-1 with TRBJ2-3; D is unresolved. V dropped 3 bases and J dropped 1 base, with 17 bases sitting between them. The CDR3 extends over 17 amino acids. Germline V gene data show CDR1 as MGHDK and CDR2 as SYGVNS. The CDR3 here is CASSEIRSPGGTDTQYF. CDR3 nucleotide sequence: TGTGCCAGCAGTGAGATTAGATCTCCAGGTGGCACAGATACGCAGTATTTT.

This chain links TRBV19 with TRBJ2-5; perhaps TRBD1 as D (6 bases). Trimming cost V 5 bases and J 5 bases, with 12 bases left between them. Germline V gene lookup returns CDR1 LNHDA and CDR2 SQIVND (reference sequence). The CDR3 sequence is 13 residues long. DNA of the CDR3: TGTGCCAGTAGTCCCACAGGGCCGGAGACCCAGTACTTC. This codes for CASSPTGPETQYF.

This chain connects TRBV5-4 to TRBJ1-2, with 9 bases matching TRBD1. Per germline, CDR1 SGHNT and CDR2 YYREEE (reference sequence). The CDR3 runs 14 residues. The trim removed 2 bases at V and 9 bases at J, leaving 8 bases unmatched. This CDR3 reads CASSLRDRVMSYTF. The CDR3 bases are TGTGCCAGCAGCTTACGGGACAGGGTGATGAGCTACACCTTC. The full variable domain, completed using reference TRBV5-4 and TRBJ1-2, is ETGVTQSPTHLIKTRGQQVTLRCSSQSGHNTVSWYQQALGQGPQFIFQYYREEENGRGNFPPRFSGLQFPNYSSELNVNALELDDSALYLCASSLRDRVMSYTFGSGTRLTVV.

The rearrangement joins TRBV7-9 to TRBJ2-3, with 7 bases fitting TRBD2. The CDR3 extends over 16 amino acids. The V segment lost 1 base and the J segment 2 bases; nucleotides outside the gene matches: 6. From germline, CDR1 is SEHNR and CDR2 FQNEAQ (reference sequence). The DNA of the CDR3 is TGTGCCAGCAGCTTAGGCCTAGCGGAGCACACAGATACGCAGTATTTT. Encoded protein: CASSLGLAEHTDTQYF.

This sequence joins TRBV9 and TRBJ1-4; D is undetermined. The germline V gene encodes CDR1 SGDLS and CDR2 YYNGEE. V lost 1 base and J lost 8, with 9 bases in between. The CDR3 is 13 residues long. The CDR3 region has the DNA TGTGCCAGCAGCGTACGTGTGGGGGAAAAACTGTTTTTT. It translates to CASSVRVGEKLFF.

The V and J genes are TRBV30 and TRBJ2-7; 8 bases map to TRBD2. The V gene end was trimmed by 4 bases and the J gene end by 5 bases; junction bases not matched to a gene: 10. The CDR3 covers 14 residues. CDR1 and CDR2 (germline): GTSNPN, SVGIG (reference sequence). CDR3 sequence (DNA): TGTGCCTGGATGGAAGCGGGAGTCGGGGACGAGCAGTACTTC. Encoded protein: CAWMEAGVGDEQYF.

CDR3 in DNA: TGTGCCAGCAGCTTAGCAAGGGTCGGACCCTTGACTGAAGCTTTCTTT. Translated, it gives CASSLARVGPLTEAFF. The chain is built from TRBV7-2 and TRBJ1-1, with unresolved D. This CDR3 spans 16 amino acids. CDR1 is SGHTA and CDR2 is FQGNSA in the germline V gene. V dropped 0 bases and J dropped 5 bases, with 16 bases sitting between them.

V gene TRBV5-1 combines with J gene TRBJ1-6; unclear D gene. Trimming left V 1 base short and J 10 bases short, with 12 bases between. The CDR3 consists of 14 residues. CDR1 is SGHRS and CDR2 is YFSETQ in the germline V gene. Here the CDR3 reads CASSLSGLVSPLHF. The CDR3 region has the DNA TGCGCCAGCAGCTTGTCTGGCTTAGTCTCACCCCTCCACTTT.

The chain has TRBV19 and TRBJ2-2; no reliable D call. The V gene's germline CDR1 is LNHDA and CDR2 SQIVND (reference sequence). V lost 4 bases to trimming and J lost 7 bases, with 13 bases between them. The CDR3 consists of 14 residues. Written as DNA, the CDR3 is TGTGCCAGTAGTAAAAGCGACGTAATCGGGGAGCTGTTTTTT. Its translation is CASSKSDVIGELFF.

This clone came up once. The chain has TRBV5-1 and TRBJ2-7, with a weak D call TRBD1 (5 bases). Trimming removed 6 bases at V and 6 bases at J, with 16 bases between. The CDR3 runs 13 residues. Germline CDR1 reads SGHRS; CDR2 reads YFSETQ. For the CDR3, the DNA is TGCGCCAGCACCGACCGGCAGGGCGGCGAGCAGTACTTC. Translation gives CASTDRQGGEQYF.

This chain connects TRBV29-1 to TRBJ1-4, with 7 bases aligning to TRBD1. The V gene end was trimmed by 5 bases and the J gene end by 8 bases; junction bases not matched to a gene: 8. CDR1 SQVTM and CDR2 ANQGSEA come from the germline V gene. CDR3 length equals 13 residues. CDR3 loop: CSVQRGLGEKLFF. As DNA, the CDR3 is TGCAGCGTTCAAAGGGGGCTCGGCGAAAAACTGTTTTTT.

This clone appeared a single time. The CDR3 sequence: CACGSDEQFF. As DNA, the CDR3 is TGTGCTTGTGGGTCAGATGAGCAGTTCTTC. The chain is built from TRBV30 and TRBJ2-1; unclear D gene. Germline V lookup: CDR1 GTSNPN, CDR2 SVGIG (reference sequence). This CDR3 contains 10 residues. Drawing the rest from reference TRBV30 and TRBJ2-1, the complete variable domain is SQTIHQWPATLVQPVGSPLSLECTVEGTSNPNLYWYRQAAGRGLQLLFYSVGIGQISSEVPQNLSASRPQDRQFILSSKKLLLSDSGFYLCACGSDEQFFGPGTRLTVL.

This clone appeared once. This chain uses TRBV10-1 with TRBJ2-7, with D possibly being TRBD1 (6 bases). From germline, CDR1 is WNHNN and CDR2 SYGVQD (reference sequence). This CDR3 comprises 13 residues. V was shortened by 7 bases and J by 1 base, with 11 bases between the two germline ends. CDR3 DNA: TGCGCCAGCAAGGCAGGGGATTCCTACGAGCAGTACTTC. Amino acid sequence: CASKAGDSYEQYF.

The V gene is TRBV4-2, the J gene TRBJ2-3; 10 bases agree with TRBD2. CDR3 length: 16 amino acids. The germline V gene has CDR1 LGHNA and CDR2 YNFKEQ. The V and J ends lost 1 base and 6 bases, in that order; junction bases with no gene match: 7. The CDR3 nucleotides read TGTGCCAGCAGCCAAGGGGGTAGCGGGGGGCCCGATACGCAGTATTTT. Protein: CASSQGGSGGPDTQYF.

This chain uses TRBV5-1 with TRBJ2-3; possible D gene TRBD1, 5 bases. The CDR3 is made up of 14 amino acids. CDR1 and CDR2 from the germline V gene are SGHRS and YFSETQ. Trimming stripped 3 bases from V and 6 bases from J, with 14 bases between. CDR3 DNA sequence: TGCGCCAGCAGCTCTCGGACAATCGGGGATACGCAGTATTTT. Translated, it gives CASSSRTIGDTQYF.